This T cell receptor beta chain originates from a study of a mutant IDH1 vaccine in newly diagnosed glioma. At the level of the study: All eight of the vaccinations patients received fell in weeks 1, 3, 5, 7, 11, 15, 19 and 23. Patients got their first vaccination 4-6 weeks after radiotherapy alone, or with temozolomide cycles. Of the patients given treatment, approximately 60% were male and about 38% were female, and a mean age of approximately 40 years was recorded.

Overall study results and limits: Whatever changes occurred in top peripheral T cell clonotypes seemed unrelated to pseudoprogression.

This clone has just a few counts. Its target is not known. Sequencing used immunoSEQ multiplex PCR; TCRdb keeps in-frame clones, though not all of them. The data hold 120,000 or so clones, with roughly 75% observed a single time. Stated time point: week 11, during vaccination. In the vaccine, a single dose held 300 ug of the mutant IDH1 20-mer peptide, along with topical imiquimod. The receptor's source is a man in his forties with glioma. Sequencing was performed on PBMCs, taken from a glioma patient whose treatment included an IDH1 peptide vaccine.

The CDR3 here is CASSQERGLEKLFF. The CDR3 DNA follows: TGCGCCAGCAGCCAAGAGAGGGGTCTTGAAAAACTGTTTTTT. The chain is built from TRBV4-1 and TRBJ1-4, with TRBD1 as a possible D gene (5 bases). CDR1 MGHRA and CDR2 YSYEKL come from the germline V gene. Between the trimmed V and J ends, which lost 0 bases and 7 bases, there was a span of 9 bases. The CDR3 sequence is 14 residues long.